The 5 T cell receptor beta chains presented below share a single source sample, sequenced in a study of identical twins (dated by TCRdb to about 2016). The library was prepared using 5' RACE. Sequencing took place on an Illumina HiSeq 2000. TCRdb redid the processing of the public reads, applying fastp at Q25 and MiXCR, and retained in-frame beta chains. When rows share a CDR3 protein, they turn into one entry using the most common DNA and genes. Counted in this sample were 450,000 to 600,000 distinct CDR3 sequences; 20% to 25% of them appeared once. Together, the top ten hold approximately 0.52% of the sample. These data were also filed under a second study, of yellow fever vaccine responses in identical twins.

Input material: CD4+ T cells sorted from blood. These receptors came from a woman aged 18-35 years in good health.

This clonotype was picked up a small number of times. The chain joins TRBV20-1 to TRBJ2-7; perhaps TRBD1 as D (6 bases). The CDR3 is 14 amino acids. The V end lost 7 bases, the J end lost 0 bases, and 16 bases lay between the germline ends. Germline CDR1 is DFQATT and CDR2 is SNEGSKA (reference sequence). Here the CDR3 reads CSVGRDRSSYEQYF. CDR3 sequence (DNA): TGCAGTGTAGGGCGAGACAGGAGCTCCTACGAGCAGTACTTC.

The table lists this clonotype with a few counts. The chain uses TRBV6-5 and TRBJ2-7; TRBD2 aligns across 10 bases. With 1 base clipped from V and 2 bases from J, the junction kept 2 bases outside the gene matches. CDR1 is MNHEY and CDR2 is SVGAGI in the germline V gene. The CDR3 consists of 15 residues. In DNA form, the CDR3 reads TGTGCCAGCAGTTACTGGCTAGCGGGAGCCTACGAGCAGTACTTC. Protein: CASSYWLAGAYEQYF.

The chain uses TRBV20-1 and TRBJ1-1; no clear D gene. V dropped 5 bases and J dropped 6 bases, with 16 bases sitting between them. This CDR3 has 13 residues. CDR1 and CDR2 from the germline V gene are DFQATT and SNEGSKA (reference sequence). CDR3 in amino acids: CSAYGSALSEAFF. The CDR3 DNA reads TGCAGTGCTTACGGTTCTGCACTCTCTGAAGCTTTCTTT.

This clonotype occurred a few times. V gene TRBV7-9 combines with J gene TRBJ2-7; D possibly corresponds to TRBD1 (6 bases). This CDR3 has 14 residues. CDR1 is SEHNR and CDR2 is FQNEAQ in the germline V gene (reference sequence). The V gene lost 5 bases and the J gene lost 2 bases, with 13 bases spanning the gap. This chain's CDR3 is CASSPRQDPYEQYV. The DNA of the CDR3 is TGTGCCAGCAGCCCACGACAGGACCCCTACGAGCAGTACGTC.

This chain joins TRBV27 and TRBJ2-7, with 8 nucleotides matching TRBD1. Germline V CDR1 and CDR2: MNHEY, SMNVEV (reference sequence). The CDR3 runs to 15 residues. J gave up 6 bases and V 1 base, and 8 bases lay outside the gene matches. The CDR3 nucleotides are TGTGCCAGCAGTTTATACGGCCAGGGGGCGGGCGAGCAGTACTTC. It specifies CASSLYGQGAGEQYF.